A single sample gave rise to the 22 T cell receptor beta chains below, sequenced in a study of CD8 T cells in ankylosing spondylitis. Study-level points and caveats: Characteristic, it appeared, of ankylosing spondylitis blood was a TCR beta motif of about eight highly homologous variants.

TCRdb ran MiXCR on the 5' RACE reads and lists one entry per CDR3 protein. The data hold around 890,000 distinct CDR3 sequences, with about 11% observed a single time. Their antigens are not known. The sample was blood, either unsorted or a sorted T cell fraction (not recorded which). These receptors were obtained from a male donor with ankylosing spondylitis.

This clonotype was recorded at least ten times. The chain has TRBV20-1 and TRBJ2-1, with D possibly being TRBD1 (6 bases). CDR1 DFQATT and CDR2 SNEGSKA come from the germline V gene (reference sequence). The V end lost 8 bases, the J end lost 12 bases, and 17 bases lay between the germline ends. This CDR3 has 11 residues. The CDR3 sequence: CSPMGAHVQFF. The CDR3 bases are TGCAGTCCGATGGGGGCCCACGTGCAGTTCTTC.

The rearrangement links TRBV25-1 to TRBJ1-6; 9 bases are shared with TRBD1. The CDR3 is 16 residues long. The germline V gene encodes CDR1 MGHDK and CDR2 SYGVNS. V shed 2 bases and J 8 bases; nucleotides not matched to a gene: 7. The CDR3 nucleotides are TGTGCCAGCAGTGAAGGAGACAGGGGGATTTATTCACCCCTCCACTTT. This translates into CASSEGDRGIYSPLHF.

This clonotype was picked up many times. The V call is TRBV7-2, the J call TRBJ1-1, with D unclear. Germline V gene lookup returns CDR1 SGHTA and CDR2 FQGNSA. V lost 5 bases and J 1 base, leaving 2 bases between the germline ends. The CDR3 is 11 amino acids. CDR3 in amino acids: CASSQNTEAFF. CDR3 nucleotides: TGTGCCAGCAGCCAGAACACTGAAGCTTTCTTT.

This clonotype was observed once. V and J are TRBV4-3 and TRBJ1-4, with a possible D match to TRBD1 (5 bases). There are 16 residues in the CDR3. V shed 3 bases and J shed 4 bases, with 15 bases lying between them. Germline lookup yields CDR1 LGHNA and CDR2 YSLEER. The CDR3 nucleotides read TGCGCCAGCAGCCAGTATGGGGGGGAAATTAATGAAAAACTGTTTTTT. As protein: CASSQYGGEINEKLFF.

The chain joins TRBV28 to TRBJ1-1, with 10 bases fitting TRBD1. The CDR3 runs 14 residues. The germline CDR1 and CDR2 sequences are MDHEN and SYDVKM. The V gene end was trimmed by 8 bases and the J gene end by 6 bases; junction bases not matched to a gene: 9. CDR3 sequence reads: CASGSGQGFPEAFF. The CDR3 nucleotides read TGTGCCAGCGGGTCGGGACAGGGGTTCCCTGAAGCTTTCTTT.

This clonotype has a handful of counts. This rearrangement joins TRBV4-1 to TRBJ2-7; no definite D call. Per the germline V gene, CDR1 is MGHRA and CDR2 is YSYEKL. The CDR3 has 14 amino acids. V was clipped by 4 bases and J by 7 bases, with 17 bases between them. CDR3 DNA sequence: TGCGCCAGCAGCCTTAAAGACACCGTCGGGGAGCAGTACTTC. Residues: CASSLKDTVGEQYF.

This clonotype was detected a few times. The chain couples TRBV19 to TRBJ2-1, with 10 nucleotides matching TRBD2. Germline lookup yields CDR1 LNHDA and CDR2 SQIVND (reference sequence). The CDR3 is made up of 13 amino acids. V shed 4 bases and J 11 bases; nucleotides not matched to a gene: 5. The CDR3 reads CASSRVSGRQQFF. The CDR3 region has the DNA TGTGCCAGTAGTAGGGTTAGCGGGAGGCAGCAGTTCTTC.

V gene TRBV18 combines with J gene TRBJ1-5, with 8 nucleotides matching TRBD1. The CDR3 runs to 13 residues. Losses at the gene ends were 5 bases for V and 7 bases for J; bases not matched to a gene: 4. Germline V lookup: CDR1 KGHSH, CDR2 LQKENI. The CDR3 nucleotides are TGTGCCAGCTCATGGACAGGGCGGCAGCCCCAGCATTTT. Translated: CASSWTGRQPQHF.

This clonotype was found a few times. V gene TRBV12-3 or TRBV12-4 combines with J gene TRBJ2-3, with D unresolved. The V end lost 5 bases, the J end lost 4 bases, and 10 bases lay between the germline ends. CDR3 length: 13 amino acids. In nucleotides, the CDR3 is TGTGCCAGCAGTCTTAACGGGCCAGATACGCAGTATTTT. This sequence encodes CASSLNGPDTQYF.

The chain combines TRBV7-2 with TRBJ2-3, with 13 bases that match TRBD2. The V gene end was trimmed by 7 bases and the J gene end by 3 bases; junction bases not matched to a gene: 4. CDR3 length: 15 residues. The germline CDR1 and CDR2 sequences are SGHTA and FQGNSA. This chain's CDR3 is CASITSGRGTDTQYF. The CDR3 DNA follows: TGTGCCAGCATCACTAGCGGGAGGGGAACAGATACGCAGTATTTT.

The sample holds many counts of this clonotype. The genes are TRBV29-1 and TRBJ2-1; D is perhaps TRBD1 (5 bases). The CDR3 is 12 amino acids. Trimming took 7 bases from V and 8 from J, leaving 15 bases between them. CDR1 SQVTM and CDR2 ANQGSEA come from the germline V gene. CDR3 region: CSADQGWDEQFF. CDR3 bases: TGCAGCGCTGACCAGGGTTGGGATGAGCAGTTCTTC.

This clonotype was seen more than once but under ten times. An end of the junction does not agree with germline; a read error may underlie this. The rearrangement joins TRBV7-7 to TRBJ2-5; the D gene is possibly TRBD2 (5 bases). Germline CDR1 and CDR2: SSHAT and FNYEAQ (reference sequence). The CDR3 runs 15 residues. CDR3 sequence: CASSVSTGRQETQYF. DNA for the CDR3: TGTGCTAGCAGCGTTTCTACGGGAAGACAAGAGACCCAGTACTTC. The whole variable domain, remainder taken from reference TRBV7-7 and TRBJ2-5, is GAGVSQSPRYKVTKRGQDVTLRCDPISSHATLYWYQQALGQGPEFLTYFNYEAQPDKSGLPSDRFSAERPEGSISTLTIQRTEQRDSAMYRCASSVSTGRQETQYFGPGTRLLVL.

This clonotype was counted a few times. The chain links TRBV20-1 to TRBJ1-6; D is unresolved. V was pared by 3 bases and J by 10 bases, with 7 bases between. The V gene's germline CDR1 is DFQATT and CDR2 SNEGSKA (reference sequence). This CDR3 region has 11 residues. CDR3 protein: CSASVNSPLHF. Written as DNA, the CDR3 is TGCAGTGCTAGTGTAAACTCACCCCTCCACTTT.

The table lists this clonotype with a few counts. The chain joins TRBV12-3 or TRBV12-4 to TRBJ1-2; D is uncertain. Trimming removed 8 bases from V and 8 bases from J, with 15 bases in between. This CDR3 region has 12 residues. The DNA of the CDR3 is TGTGCCAGCGGGCGGACGGGCGGGGGCTACACCTTC. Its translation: CASGRTGGGYTF.

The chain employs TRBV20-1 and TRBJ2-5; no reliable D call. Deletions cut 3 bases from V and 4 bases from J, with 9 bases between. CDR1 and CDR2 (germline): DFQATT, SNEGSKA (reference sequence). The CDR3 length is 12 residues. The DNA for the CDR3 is TGCAGTGCTAGTGGAGCAGTAGAGACCCAGTACTTC. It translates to CSASGAVETQYF.

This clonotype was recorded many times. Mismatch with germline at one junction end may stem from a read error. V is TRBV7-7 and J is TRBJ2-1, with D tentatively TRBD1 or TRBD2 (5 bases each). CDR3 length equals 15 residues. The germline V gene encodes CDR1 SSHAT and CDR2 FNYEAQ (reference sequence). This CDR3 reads CASSARGPTTGEQFF. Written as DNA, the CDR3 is TGTGCTAGCAGCGCGAGGGGACCAACGACGGGTGAGCAGTTCTTC. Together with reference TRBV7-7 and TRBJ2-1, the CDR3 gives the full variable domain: GAGVSQSPRYKVTKRGQDVTLRCDPISSHATLYWYQQALGQGPEFLTYFNYEAQPDKSGLPSDRFSAERPEGSISTLTIQRTEQRDSAMYRCASSARGPTTGEQFFGPGTRLTVL.

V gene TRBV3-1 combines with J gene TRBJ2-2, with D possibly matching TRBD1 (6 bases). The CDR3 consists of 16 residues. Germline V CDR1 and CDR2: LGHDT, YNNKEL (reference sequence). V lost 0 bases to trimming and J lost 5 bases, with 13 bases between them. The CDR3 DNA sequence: TGTGCCAGCAGCCAAGAGGGGGCCCAGGGGACCGGGGAGCTGTTTTTT. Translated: CASSQEGAQGTGELFF.

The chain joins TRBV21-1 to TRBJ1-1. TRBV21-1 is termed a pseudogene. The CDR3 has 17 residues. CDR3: CASSKGKGRDRCTEAFF. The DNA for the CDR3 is TGTGCCAGCAGCAAAGGAAAAGGAAGGGATCGGTGCACTGAAGCTTTCTTT.

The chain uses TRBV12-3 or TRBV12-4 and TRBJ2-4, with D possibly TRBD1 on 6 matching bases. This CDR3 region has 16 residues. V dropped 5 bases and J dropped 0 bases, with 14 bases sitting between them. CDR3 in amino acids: CASSHGTPLAKNIQYF. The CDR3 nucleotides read TGTGCCAGCAGTCACGGGACACCCCTAGCCAAAAACATTCAGTACTTC.

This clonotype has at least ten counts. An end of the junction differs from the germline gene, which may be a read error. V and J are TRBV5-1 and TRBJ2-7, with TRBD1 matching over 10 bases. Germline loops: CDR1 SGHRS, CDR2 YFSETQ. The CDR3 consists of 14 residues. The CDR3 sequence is CASSSGQGYYEQYF. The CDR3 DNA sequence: TGTGCCAGCAGTTCGGGACAGGGGTACTACGAGCAGTACTTC. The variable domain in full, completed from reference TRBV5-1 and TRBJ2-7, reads KAGVTQTPRYLIKTRGQQVTLSCSPISGHRSVSWYQQTPGQGLQFLFEYFSETQRNKGNFPGRFSGRQFSNSRSEMNVSTLELGDSALYLCASSSGQGYYEQYFGPGTRLTVT.

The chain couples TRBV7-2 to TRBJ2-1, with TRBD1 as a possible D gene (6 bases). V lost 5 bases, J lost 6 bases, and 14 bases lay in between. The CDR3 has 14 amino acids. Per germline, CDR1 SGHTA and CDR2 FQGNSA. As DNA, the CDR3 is TGTGCCAGCAGCCCTGACAGGCCCCCCAATGAGCAGTTCTTC. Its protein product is CASSPDRPPNEQFF.

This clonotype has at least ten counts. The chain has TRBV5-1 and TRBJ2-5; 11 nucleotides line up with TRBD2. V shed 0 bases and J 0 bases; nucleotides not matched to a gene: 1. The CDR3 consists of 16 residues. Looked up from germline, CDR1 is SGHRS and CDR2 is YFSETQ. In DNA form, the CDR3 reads TGCGCCAGCAGCTTGGGACTAGCGGGGAACCAAGAGACCCAGTACTTC. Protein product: CASSLGLAGNQETQYF.